The next 18 T cell receptor beta chains were all read from a single sample in a study of response to subunit inactivated influenza vaccine. TCRdb reprocessed the RT-PCR reads via MiXCR and lists one record per CDR3 protein. The data hold fewer than 600,000 distinct CDR3 sequences, with around 7.7% observed a single time. The material sequenced was PBMCs from blood, taken around 25 months after vaccination. The receptors were sampled from a man in his fifties or sixties who received an inactivated influenza vaccine.

There are a few counts of this clonotype. The rearrangement joins TRBV28 to TRBJ1-2; D is unresolved. Trimming stripped 10 bases from V and 7 bases from J, with 16 bases between. Germline V CDR1 and CDR2: MDHEN, SYDVKM. This CDR3 comprises 12 residues. The CDR3 DNA is TGTGCCACCTCCACGCCCGTGGGTGGCTACACCTTC. Translated, it gives CATSTPVGGYTF.

This clonotype was seen repeatedly, ten times or more. J is TRBJ2-5 and V is TRBV5-6; D may be TRBD2 (6 bases). The CDR3 length is 13 residues. CDR1 and CDR2 (germline): SGHDT, YYEEEE. V lost 4 bases and J lost 5, with 12 bases in between. DNA for the CDR3: TGTGCCAGCAGCCCCCGGGGGAGGGAGACCCAGTACTTC. This translates into CASSPRGRETQYF.

This clonotype was recorded at least ten times. CDR3 DNA sequence: TGCAGTGTACTAGCGGGGGGCGGGGGAGAGACCCAGTACTTC. Encoded protein: CSVLAGGGGETQYF. V usage is TRBV20-1 and J usage is TRBJ2-5; 12 bases map to TRBD2. This CDR3 comprises 14 residues. Germline V gives CDR1 DFQATT, CDR2 SNEGSKA (reference sequence). The V segment lost 7 bases and the J segment 4 bases; nucleotides outside the gene matches: 7.

Only a few counts were recorded for this clonotype. This chain connects TRBV7-8 to TRBJ2-7; D may be TRBD2 (6 bases). This CDR3 has 15 amino acids. Trimming removed 5 bases from V and 0 bases from J, with 14 bases in between. The V gene's germline CDR1 is SGHVS and CDR2 FQNEAQ. The CDR3, as DNA: TGTGCCAGCAGCCCCGGGACTCAAAGCTCCTACGAGCAGTACTTC. This codes for CASSPGTQSSYEQYF.

This clonotype showed up many times. This chain connects TRBV20-1 to TRBJ2-3; D possibly corresponds to TRBD2 (6 bases). Per the germline V gene, CDR1 is DFQATT and CDR2 is SNEGSKA (reference sequence). Trimming stripped 2 bases from V and 4 bases from J, with 13 bases between. The CDR3 contains 14 residues. CDR3 nucleotides: TGCAGTGCTAGACTCCGACTAGACTCAGATACGCAGTATTTT. Translation gives CSARLRLDSDTQYF.

This clonotype was detected a few times. The rearrangement joins TRBV10-3 to TRBJ2-3, with 10 bases that match TRBD2. Losses at the gene ends were 8 bases for V and 4 bases for J; bases not matched to a gene: 9. The V gene's germline CDR1 is ENHRY and CDR2 SYGVKD. This CDR3 is built from 15 residues. DNA for the CDR3: TGTGCCATCTCGAGCGGGAGGGAGGCTTCAGATACGCAGTATTTT. Residues: CAISSGREASDTQYF.

This clonotype was seen only a few times. The junction does not match germline at one end; this may be a read error. This sequence joins TRBV7-9 and TRBJ1-3; D remains ambiguous. The germline gives CDR1 SEHNR, CDR2 FQNEAQ (reference sequence). This CDR3 has 14 residues. CDR3 amino acids: CPSSAPRVGNTIYF. DNA of the CDR3: TGTCCCAGCAGCGCCCCTAGAGTTGGAAACACCATATATTTT. The full variable domain, its missing parts supplied by reference TRBV7-9 and TRBJ1-3, is DTGVSQNPRHKITKRGQNVTFRCDPISEHNRLYWYRQTLGQGPEFLTYFQNEAQLEKSRLLSDRFSAERPKGSFSTLEIQRTEQGDSAMYLCPSSAPRVGNTIYFGEGSWLTVV.

The chain joins TRBV20-1 to TRBJ1-2; no clear D gene. CDR1 DFQATT and CDR2 SNEGSKA come from the germline V gene (reference sequence). Trimming left V 8 bases short and J 3 bases short, with 13 bases between. CDR3 length: 12 amino acids. The CDR3 DNA is TGCAGTCCCCAGGACGAAGACTATGGCTACACCTTC. Its protein product is CSPQDEDYGYTF.

This clonotype was counted ten times or more. This sequence joins TRBV7-8 and TRBJ2-1; no definite D call. CDR3 length equals 17 residues. Germline CDR1 and CDR2: SGHVS and FQNEAQ. The V and J ends lost 1 base and 9 bases respectively, with 22 bases between them. The CDR3 bases are TGTGCCAGCAGCTTAGAGATGATGCGGTTTATAGCCAGTGAGCAGTTCTTC. Translated, it gives CASSLEMMRFIASEQFF.

This clonotype was counted only a few times. This rearrangement joins TRBV28 to TRBJ2-1, with D possibly TRBD1 on 5 matching bases. The CDR3 totals 16 residues. Germline CDR1 and CDR2: MDHEN and SYDVKM. The V and J ends lost 6 bases and 4 bases respectively, with 19 bases between them. CDR3 DNA: TGTGCCAGCAGCCCCACAGGTCGGAGTCGGTACAATGAGCAGTTCTTC. It codes for CASSPTGRSRYNEQFF.

This clonotype has only a few counts. The chain combines TRBV20-1 with TRBJ2-2; D gene ambiguous. Germline-derived CDR1 and CDR2 are DFQATT and SNEGSKA (reference sequence). The V and J ends lost 5 bases and 2 bases respectively, with 12 bases between them. This CDR3 spans 14 amino acids. The CDR3 is CSAQSPRNTGELFF. Here the CDR3 DNA reads TGCAGTGCTCAATCGCCCCGTAACACCGGGGAGCTGTTTTTT.

V gene TRBV4-3 combines with J gene TRBJ2-1, with TRBD2 matching 12 bases. Looked up from germline, CDR1 is LGHNA and CDR2 is YSLEER. The length of the CDR3 is 17 residues. With 0 bases clipped from V and 4 bases from J, the junction kept 4 bases outside the gene matches. The CDR3 reads CASSQDRTSGNYNEQFF. The DNA of the CDR3 is TGCGCCAGCAGCCAAGATCGGACTAGCGGGAATTACAATGAGCAGTTCTTC.

The chain joins TRBV5-1 to TRBJ1-1, with 10 nucleotides matching TRBD1. Germline loops: CDR1 SGHRS, CDR2 YFSETQ. Trimming cost V 4 bases and J 3 bases; bases outside gene matches: 9. The CDR3 covers 16 residues. The CDR3 DNA is TGCGCCAGCAGCCACCTGACAGGGGGCTTGCACACTGAAGCTTTCTTT. Protein product: CASSHLTGGLHTEAFF.

This clonotype came up many times. The chain uses TRBV30 and TRBJ2-4; D uncertain. The length of the CDR3 is 14 residues. CDR1 and CDR2 (germline): GTSNPN, SVGIG (reference sequence). V was shortened by 0 bases and J by 5 bases, with 11 bases between the two germline ends. The CDR3 DNA is TGTGCCTGGAGTGTACGTGAGAGGCAAAACATTCAGTACTTC. Translated: CAWSVRERQNIQYF.

This clonotype has just a few counts. This rearrangement joins TRBV12-3 or TRBV12-4 to TRBJ2-7, with D possibly TRBD1 on 8 matching bases. V gave up 3 bases and J gave up 6 bases, with 15 bases separating them. This CDR3 has 14 residues. The CDR3 loop reads CASSFRTGRAEQYF. The CDR3 DNA follows: TGTGCCAGCAGTTTTCGGACAGGGAGGGCCGAGCAGTACTTC.

In its sample, this clonotype was seen a few times. V usage is TRBV15 and J usage is TRBJ2-5; the D is unclear. The germline gives CDR1 LNHNV, CDR2 YYDKDF (reference sequence). CDR3 length: 13 amino acids. V lost 0 bases to trimming and J lost 10 bases, with 12 bases between them. As DNA, the CDR3 is TGTGCCACCAGCAGAGATCGGGTCCCCGGCCAGTACTTC. Protein sequence: CATSRDRVPGQYF. The whole variable domain, filled in from reference TRBV15 and TRBJ2-5, reads DAMVIQNPRYQVTQFGKPVTLSCSQTLNHNVMYWYQQKSSQAPKLLFHYYDKDFNNEADTPDNFQSRRPNTSFCFLDIRSPGLGDTAMYLCATSRDRVPGQYFGPGTRLLVL.

This clonotype came up a few times. V gene TRBV24-1 combines with J gene TRBJ1-5, with 10 bases that match TRBD1. This CDR3 comprises 14 residues. Per the germline V gene, CDR1 is KGHDR and CDR2 is SFDVKD. The junction had 2 bases not matched to a gene; V was cut back by 5 bases and J by 5 bases. DNA for the CDR3: TGTGCCACCAGTGGACAGGGGGCGGATCAGCCCCAGCATTTT. Protein: CATSGQGADQPQHF.

This clonotype appeared many times. At one boundary the junction diverges from the germline segment, which might be a read error. This rearrangement joins TRBV7-2 to TRBJ2-5, with D perhaps TRBD2 (5 bases). The CDR3 spans 13 residues. Germline V gene lookup returns CDR1 SGHTA and CDR2 FQGNSA. CDR3 DNA: TGCGCCAGCAGCCGAGGGTTGGGGGAGACCCAGTACTTC. This translates into CASSRGLGETQYF.